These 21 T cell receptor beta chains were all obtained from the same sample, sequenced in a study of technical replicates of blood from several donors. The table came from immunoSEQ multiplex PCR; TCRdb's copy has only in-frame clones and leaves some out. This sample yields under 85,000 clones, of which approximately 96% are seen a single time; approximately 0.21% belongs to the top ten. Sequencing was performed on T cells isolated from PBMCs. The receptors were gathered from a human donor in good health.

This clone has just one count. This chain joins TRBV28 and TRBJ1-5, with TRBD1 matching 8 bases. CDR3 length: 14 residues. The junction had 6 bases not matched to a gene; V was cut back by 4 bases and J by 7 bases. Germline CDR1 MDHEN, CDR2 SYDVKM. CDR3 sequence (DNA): TGTGCCAGCAGTTCCAGGGGGCGCGAACAGCCCCAGCATTTT. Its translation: CASSSRGREQPQHF.

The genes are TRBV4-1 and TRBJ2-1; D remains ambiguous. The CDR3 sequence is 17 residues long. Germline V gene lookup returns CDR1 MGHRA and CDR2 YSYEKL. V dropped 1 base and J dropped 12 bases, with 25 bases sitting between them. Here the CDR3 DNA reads TGCGCCAGCAGCCAAGTTAGGAACAGCCGGTTCGGAAGTGGGCAGTTCTTC. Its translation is CASSQVRNSRFGSGQFF.

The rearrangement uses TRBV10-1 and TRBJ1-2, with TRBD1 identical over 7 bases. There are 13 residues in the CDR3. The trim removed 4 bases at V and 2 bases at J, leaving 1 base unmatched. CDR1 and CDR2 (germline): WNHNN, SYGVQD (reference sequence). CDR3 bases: TGCGCCAGCAGTGGGGGACAGAACTATGGCTACACCTTC. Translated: CASSGGQNYGYTF.

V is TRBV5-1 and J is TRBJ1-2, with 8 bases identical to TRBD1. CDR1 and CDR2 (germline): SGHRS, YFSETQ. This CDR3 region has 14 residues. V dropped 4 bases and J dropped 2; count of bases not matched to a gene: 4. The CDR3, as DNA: TGCGCCAGCAGCGACCGGACAGGGAACTATGGCTACACCTTC. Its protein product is CASSDRTGNYGYTF.

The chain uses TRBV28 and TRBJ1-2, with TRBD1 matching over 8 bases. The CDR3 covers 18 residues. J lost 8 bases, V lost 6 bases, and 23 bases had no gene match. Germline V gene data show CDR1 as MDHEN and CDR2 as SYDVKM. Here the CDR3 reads CASSVGRGRQGRVQGYTF. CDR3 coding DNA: TGTGCCAGCAGCGTGGGAAGGGGACGACAGGGGAGGGTGCAGGGCTACACCTTC.

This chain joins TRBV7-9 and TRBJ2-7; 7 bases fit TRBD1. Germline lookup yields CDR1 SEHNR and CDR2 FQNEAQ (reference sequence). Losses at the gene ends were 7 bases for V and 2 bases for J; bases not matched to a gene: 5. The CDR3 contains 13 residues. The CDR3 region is CASTPGQTYEQYF. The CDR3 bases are TGTGCCAGCACCCCGGGACAGACCTACGAGCAGTACTTC.

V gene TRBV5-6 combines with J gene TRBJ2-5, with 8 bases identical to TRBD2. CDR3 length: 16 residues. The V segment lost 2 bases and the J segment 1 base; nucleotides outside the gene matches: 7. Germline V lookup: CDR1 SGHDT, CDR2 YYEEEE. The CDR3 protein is CASSLISGTFQETQYF. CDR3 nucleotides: TGTGCCAGCAGCTTAATTAGCGGGACCTTCCAAGAGACCCAGTACTTC.

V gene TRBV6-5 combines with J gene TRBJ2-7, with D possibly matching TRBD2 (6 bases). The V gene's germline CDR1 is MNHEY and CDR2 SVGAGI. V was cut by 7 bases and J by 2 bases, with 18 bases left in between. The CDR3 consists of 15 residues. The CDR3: CASKPTLASTYEQYF. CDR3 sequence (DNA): TGTGCCAGCAAACCAACCCTAGCGTCAACCTACGAGCAGTACTTC.

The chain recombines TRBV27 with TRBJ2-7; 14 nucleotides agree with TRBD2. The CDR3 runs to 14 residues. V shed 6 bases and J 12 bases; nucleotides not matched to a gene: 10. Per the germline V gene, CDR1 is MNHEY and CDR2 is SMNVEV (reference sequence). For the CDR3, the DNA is TGTGCCAGCAGAACCGGGACTAGCGGGGGCTGGTGGTACTTC. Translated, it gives CASRTGTSGGWWYF.

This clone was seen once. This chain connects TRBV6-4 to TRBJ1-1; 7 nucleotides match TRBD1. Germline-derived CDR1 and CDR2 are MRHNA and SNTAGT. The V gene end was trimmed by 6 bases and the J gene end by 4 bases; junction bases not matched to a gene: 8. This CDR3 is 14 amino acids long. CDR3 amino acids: CASRPDRVATEAFF. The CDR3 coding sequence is TGTGCCAGCAGACCCGACAGGGTCGCCACTGAAGCTTTCTTT.

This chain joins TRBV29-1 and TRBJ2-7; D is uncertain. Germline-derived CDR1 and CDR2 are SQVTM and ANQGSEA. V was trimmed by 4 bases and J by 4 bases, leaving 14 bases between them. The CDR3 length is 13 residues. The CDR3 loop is CSVAASTPYEQYF. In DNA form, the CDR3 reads TGCAGCGTTGCCGCCAGTACCCCATACGAGCAGTACTTC.

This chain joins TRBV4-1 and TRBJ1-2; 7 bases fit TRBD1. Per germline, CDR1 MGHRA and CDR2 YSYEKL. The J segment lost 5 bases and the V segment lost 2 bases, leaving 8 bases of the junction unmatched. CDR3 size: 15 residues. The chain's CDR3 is CASSQTGTARYGYTF. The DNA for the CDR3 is TGCGCCAGCAGCCAAACCGGGACAGCTCGTTATGGCTACACCTTC.

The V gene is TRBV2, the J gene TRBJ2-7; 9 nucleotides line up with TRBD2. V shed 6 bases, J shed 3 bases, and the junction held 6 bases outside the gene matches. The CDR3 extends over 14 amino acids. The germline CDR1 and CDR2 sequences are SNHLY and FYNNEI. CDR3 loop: CASSMTSGNYEQYF. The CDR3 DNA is TGTGCCAGCAGCATGACTAGCGGTAACTACGAGCAGTACTTC.

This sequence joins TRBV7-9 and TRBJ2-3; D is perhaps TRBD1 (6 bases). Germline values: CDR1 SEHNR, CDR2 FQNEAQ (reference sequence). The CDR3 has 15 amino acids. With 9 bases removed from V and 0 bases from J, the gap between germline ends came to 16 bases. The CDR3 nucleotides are TGTGCCAGTTCTACCGGGACACATAGCACAGATACGCAGTATTTT. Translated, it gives CASSTGTHSTDTQYF.

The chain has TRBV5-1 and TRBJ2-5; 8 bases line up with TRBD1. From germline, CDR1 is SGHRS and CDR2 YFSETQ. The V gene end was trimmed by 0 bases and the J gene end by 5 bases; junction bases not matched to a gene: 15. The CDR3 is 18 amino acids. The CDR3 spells CASSLAFAVRGRDETQYF. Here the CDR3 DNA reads TGCGCCAGCAGCTTGGCCTTTGCAGTCAGGGGGCGCGACGAGACCCAGTACTTC.

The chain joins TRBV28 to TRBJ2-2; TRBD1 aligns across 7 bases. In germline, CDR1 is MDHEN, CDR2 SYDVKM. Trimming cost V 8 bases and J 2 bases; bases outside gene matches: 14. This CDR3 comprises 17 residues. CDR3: CASQDYSGTENTGELFF. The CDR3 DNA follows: TGTGCCAGCCAAGACTACTCCGGGACAGAAAACACCGGGGAGCTGTTTTTT.

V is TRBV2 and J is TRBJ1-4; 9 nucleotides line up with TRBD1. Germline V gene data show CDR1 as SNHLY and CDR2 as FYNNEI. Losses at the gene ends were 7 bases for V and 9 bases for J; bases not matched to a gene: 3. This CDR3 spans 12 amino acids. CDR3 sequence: CASTGTGQKLFF. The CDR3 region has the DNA TGTGCCAGCACCGGGACAGGGCAAAAACTGTTTTTT.

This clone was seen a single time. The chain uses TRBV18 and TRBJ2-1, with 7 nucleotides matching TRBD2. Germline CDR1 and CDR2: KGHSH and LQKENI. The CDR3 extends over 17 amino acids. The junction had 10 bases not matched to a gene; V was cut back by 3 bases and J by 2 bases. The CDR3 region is CASSPSRGGGPYNEQFF. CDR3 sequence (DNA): TGTGCCAGCTCACCCTCGAGAGGCGGGGGACCCTACAATGAGCAGTTCTTC. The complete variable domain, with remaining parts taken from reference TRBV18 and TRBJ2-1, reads NAGVMQNPRHLVRRRGQEARLRCSPMKGHSHVYWYRQLPEEGLKFMVYLQKENIIDESGMPKERFSAEFPKEGPSILRIQQVVRGDSAAYFCASSPSRGGGPYNEQFFGPGTRLTVL.

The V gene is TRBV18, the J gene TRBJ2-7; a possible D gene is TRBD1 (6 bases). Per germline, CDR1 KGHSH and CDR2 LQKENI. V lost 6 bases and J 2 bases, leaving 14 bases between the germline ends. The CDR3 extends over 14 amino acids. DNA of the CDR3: TGTGCCAGCTCCTCGACAGGACCTACCTACGAGCAGTACTTC. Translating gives CASSSTGPTYEQYF.

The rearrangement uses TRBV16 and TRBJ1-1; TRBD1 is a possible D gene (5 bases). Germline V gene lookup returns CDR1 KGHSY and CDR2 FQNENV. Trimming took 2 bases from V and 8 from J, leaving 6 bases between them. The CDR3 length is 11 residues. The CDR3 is CASSQRQEAFF. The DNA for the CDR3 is TGTGCCAGCAGCCAACGACAGGAAGCTTTCTTT.

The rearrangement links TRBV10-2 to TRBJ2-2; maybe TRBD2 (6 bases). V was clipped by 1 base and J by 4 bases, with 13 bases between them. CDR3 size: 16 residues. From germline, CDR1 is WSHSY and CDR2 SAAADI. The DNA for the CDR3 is TGCGCCAGCAGTGAGTGGGCTAGCGTTGCCACCGGGGAGCTGTTTTTT. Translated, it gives CASSEWASVATGELFF.